The 5 T cell receptor beta chains reported below all come from one sample, sequenced in a study of cytomegalovirus exposure and HLA in healthy donors. Libraries were prepared by immunoSEQ multiplex PCR; TCRdb keeps only in-frame clonotypes and omits some of them. The sample lists about 240,000 clones; around nine tenths were seen once. The sequenced sample was PBMCs. These receptors all come from a man aged 18 to 30 in good health and CMV-seronegative.

This clone was found once. V and J are TRBV27 and TRBJ2-1; 10 bases line up with TRBD1. The V segment lost 5 bases and the J segment 7 bases; nucleotides outside the gene matches: 2. Germline V gives CDR1 MNHEY, CDR2 SMNVEV (reference sequence). The length of the CDR3 is 13 residues. The CDR3 DNA follows: TGTGCCAGCAGTCTGGACAGGGGGAATGAGCAGTTCTTC. Protein product: CASSLDRGNEQFF.

This chain connects TRBV11-3 to TRBJ2-1, with 8 bases that match TRBD2. The CDR3 extends over 14 amino acids. V shed 5 bases and J 5 bases; nucleotides not matched to a gene: 5. Germline assignment: CDR1 SGHNT and CDR2 YENEEA. CDR3 sequence: CASSNSAGDNEQFF. CDR3 bases: TGTGCCAGCAGCAACTCAGCGGGAGACAATGAGCAGTTCTTC.

The V gene is TRBV19, the J gene TRBJ2-5; 7 nucleotides align to TRBD2. This CDR3 comprises 17 residues. Germline V gene lookup returns CDR1 LNHDA and CDR2 SQIVND (reference sequence). Germline trimming cut 2 bases from V and 3 bases from J; bases unmatched to any gene: 12. CDR3 nucleotides: TGTGCCAGTAGTATAAGACGGGGGGTGCTGAGCGAAGAGACCCAGTACTTC. This gives the protein CASSIRRGVLSEETQYF.

This clone was detected a few times. The rearrangement links TRBV4-2 to TRBJ2-7; 7 nucleotides match TRBD1. The CDR3 contains 14 residues. From germline, CDR1 is LGHNA and CDR2 YNFKEQ. The junction had 5 bases not matched to a gene; V was cut back by 3 bases and J by 3 bases. CDR3 in DNA: TGTGCCAGCAGCCAGAGGACAGGAAACTACGAGCAGTACTTC. It encodes CASSQRTGNYEQYF.

The rearrangement uses TRBV7-2 and TRBJ2-7, with 10 nucleotides matching TRBD1. The CDR3 is 17 residues long. Germline V CDR1 and CDR2: SGHTA, FQGNSA. Losses at the gene ends were 5 bases for V and 3 bases for J; bases not matched to a gene: 13. As DNA, the CDR3 is TGTGCCAGCAGCGCGGTACGGACAGGGGGAACGATCTACGAGCAGTACTTC. Protein: CASSAVRTGGTIYEQYF.